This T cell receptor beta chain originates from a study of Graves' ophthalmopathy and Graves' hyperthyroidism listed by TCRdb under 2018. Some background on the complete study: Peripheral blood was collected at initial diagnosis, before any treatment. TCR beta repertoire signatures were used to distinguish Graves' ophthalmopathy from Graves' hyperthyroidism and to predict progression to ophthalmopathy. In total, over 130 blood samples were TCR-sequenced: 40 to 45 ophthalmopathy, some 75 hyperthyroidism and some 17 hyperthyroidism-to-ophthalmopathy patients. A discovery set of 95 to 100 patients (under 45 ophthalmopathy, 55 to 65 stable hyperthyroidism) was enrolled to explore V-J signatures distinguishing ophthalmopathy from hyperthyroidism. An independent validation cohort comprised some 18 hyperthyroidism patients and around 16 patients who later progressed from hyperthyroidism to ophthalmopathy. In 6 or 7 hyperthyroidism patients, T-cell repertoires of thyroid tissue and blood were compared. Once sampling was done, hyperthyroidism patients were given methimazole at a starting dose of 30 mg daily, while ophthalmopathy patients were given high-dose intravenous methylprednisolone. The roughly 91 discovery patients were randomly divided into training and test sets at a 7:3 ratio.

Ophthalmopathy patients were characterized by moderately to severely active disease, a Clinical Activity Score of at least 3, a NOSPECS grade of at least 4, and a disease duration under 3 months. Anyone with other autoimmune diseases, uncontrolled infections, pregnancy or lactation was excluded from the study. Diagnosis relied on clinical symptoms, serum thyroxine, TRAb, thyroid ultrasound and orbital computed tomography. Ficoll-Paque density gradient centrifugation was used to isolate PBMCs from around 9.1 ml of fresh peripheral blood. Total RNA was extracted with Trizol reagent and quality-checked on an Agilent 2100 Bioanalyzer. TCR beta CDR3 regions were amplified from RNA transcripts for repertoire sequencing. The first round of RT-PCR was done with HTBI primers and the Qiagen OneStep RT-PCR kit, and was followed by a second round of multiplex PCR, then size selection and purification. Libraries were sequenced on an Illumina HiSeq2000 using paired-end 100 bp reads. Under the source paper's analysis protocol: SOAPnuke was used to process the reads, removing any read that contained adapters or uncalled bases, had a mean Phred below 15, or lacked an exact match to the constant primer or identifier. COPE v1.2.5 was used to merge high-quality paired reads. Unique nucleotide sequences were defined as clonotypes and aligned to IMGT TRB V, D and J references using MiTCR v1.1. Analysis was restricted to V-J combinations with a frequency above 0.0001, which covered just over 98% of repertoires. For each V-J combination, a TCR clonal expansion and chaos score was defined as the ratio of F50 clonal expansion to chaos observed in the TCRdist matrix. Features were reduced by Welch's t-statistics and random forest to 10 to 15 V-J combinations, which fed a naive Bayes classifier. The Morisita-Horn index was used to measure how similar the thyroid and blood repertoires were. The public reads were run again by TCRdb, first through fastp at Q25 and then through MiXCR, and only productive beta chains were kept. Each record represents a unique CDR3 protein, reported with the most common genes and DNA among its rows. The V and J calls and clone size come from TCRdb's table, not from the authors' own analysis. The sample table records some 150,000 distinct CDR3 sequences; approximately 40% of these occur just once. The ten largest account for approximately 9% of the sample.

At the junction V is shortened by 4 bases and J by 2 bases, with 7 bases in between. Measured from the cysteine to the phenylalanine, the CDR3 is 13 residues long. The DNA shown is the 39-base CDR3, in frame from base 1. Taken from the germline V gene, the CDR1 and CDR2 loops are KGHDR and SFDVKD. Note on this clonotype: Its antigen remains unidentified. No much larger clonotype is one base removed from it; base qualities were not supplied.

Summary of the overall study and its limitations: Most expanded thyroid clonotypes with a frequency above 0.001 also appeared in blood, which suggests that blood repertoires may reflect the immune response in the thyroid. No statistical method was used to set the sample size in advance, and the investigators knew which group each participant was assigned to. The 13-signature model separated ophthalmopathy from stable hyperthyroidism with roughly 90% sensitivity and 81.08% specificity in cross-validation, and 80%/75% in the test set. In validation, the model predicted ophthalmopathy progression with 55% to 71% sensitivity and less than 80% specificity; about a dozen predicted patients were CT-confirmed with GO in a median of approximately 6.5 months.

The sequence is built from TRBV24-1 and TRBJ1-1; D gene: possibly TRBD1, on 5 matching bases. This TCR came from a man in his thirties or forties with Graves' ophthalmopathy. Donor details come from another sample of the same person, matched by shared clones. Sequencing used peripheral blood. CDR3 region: CATSEGPNTEAFF. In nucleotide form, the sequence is TGTGCCACCAGTGAGGGACCTAACACTGAAGCTTTCTTT.